This T cell receptor beta chain was recovered during a study of OX40 agonist ivuxolimab in advanced cancers. Study-wide background: The drug used for patients, ivuxolimab, was an agonistic anti-OX40 (CD134) antibody. Checkpoint inhibitors had been given previously to under 50% of patients.

Notes on this clone: Its cognate antigen is unknown.

Sampled blood was obtained at baseline, cycle 4 day 1, and cycle 7 day 1. The method was immunoSEQ multiplex PCR; TCRdb's version includes in-frame clones alone and lacks a portion of them. The table lists 70,000 to 90,000 clones, roughly 90% of them singletons, with around 0.4% in the top ten. Germline CDR1 and CDR2: SGHRS and YFSETQ. Trimming took 2 bases from V and 7 from J, leaving 12 bases between them. The CDR3 has 13 residues. Study findings and constraints: At doses 0.1 to 3.0 mg/kg, CD4+ and CD8+ clones expanded.

Sequences were derived from CD4+ or CD8+ T cells sorted from blood, sampled in a trial of the OX40 agonist ivuxolimab. The chain combines TRBV5-1 with TRBJ1-2; weak D call: TRBD1 (6 bases). The receptor comes from an adult with an advanced solid tumor such as melanoma, head and neck, liver or kidney cancer. The CDR3 protein is CASSLASGVGYTF. In nucleotides, the CDR3 is TGCGCCAGCAGCTTAGCTTCAGGGGTTGGCTACACCTTC.